This note documents a single T cell receptor (beta chain) sequence. This entry belongs to a study of follicular helper T cells after annual influenza vaccination. The time point was: 2015-2016 season, 7 days after influenza vaccination. CDR1 and CDR2 from the germline V gene are LGHNT and FRNRAP. The CDR3 consists of 15 residues. V was cut by 4 bases and J by 0 bases, with 10 bases left in between. Profiling relied on immunoSEQ multiplex PCR, and the TCRdb table lists in-frame clones only, not all of them. The sample lists roughly 5,000 clones, 84% seen once, with 2% to 3% in the top ten. This material consisted of CXCR5+ CD38- circulating T follicular helper cells from blood, taken 7 days after influenza vaccination. The subset: circulating Tfh, non-naive CD4+CXCR5+PD-1+ (ICOS+CD38+ or ICOS-CD38-). The rearrangement links TRBV12-5 to TRBJ1-3; D gene uncertain. This receptor was identified in an adult who received the influenza vaccine. CDR3 amino acids: CASGYRGYSGNTIYF. In DNA form, the CDR3 reads TGTGCTAGTGGTTACCGCGGGTACTCTGGAAACACCATATATTTT.